The clone carrying this T cell receptor beta chain was observed a few times. Its antigen remains unknown. The sample originates from a study of CD8 T cells in ankylosing spondylitis. Study-wide results and caveats: Ankylosing spondylitis blood appeared to carry a characteristic TCR beta motif of roughly eight highly homologous variants. Disease-linked clones reportedly showed significant enrichment in matched ankylosing spondylitis synovial fluid. In synovial fluid and blood from reactive arthritis, some motif variants were previously reported.

This CDR3 spans 14 amino acids. Trimming pared 7 bases from V and 6 bases from J, leaving 18 bases between. From germline, CDR1 is SEHNR and CDR2 FQNEAQ (reference sequence). TCRdb called the 5' RACE reads again in MiXCR, with one record for every CDR3 protein. The top ten clones hold over 25% of a sample with some 240,000 distinct CDR3 sequences, over 15% of them seen once. Sequencing was carried out using blood, either unsorted or a sorted T cell fraction (not recorded which). The chain couples TRBV7-9 to TRBJ1-2; no definite D call. The origin of this receptor is a male donor with ankylosing spondylitis or in good health (not recorded which). The CDR3: CASTLQEERHGYTF. DNA of the CDR3: TGTGCCAGCACCCTTCAGGAGGAAAGGCATGGCTACACCTTC.